This T cell receptor beta chain was sequenced during a study of early T cells in non-severe SARS-CoV-2 infection. Across the study: Sequencing was performed on bulk RNA from unsorted whole blood, leaving chains unpaired.

Unique molecular identifier tags were affixed to discrete cDNA molecules. Using its own MiXCR run on the 5' RACE reads, TCRdb lists one record per CDR3 protein. The table has more than 60,000 distinct CDR3 sequences, roughly 13% seen once; the top ten hold about 8.6%. In regard to this clonotype: The junction shows a germline mismatch at one end, possibly a read error.

Germline loops: CDR1 SGHTA, CDR2 FQGNSA. CDR3 length equals 11 residues. This TCR was sampled from an adult who was a healthcare worker with PCR-confirmed SARS-CoV-2 infection or an uninfected control (not recorded which). V is TRBV7-2 and J is TRBJ2-7, with a tentative D call TRBD2 (7 bases). Sequencing used whole blood. Here the CDR3 reads CASSQARGLDF. The DNA of the CDR3 is TGTGCCAGCAGCCAAGCGCGGGGGCTGGACTTC.